This T cell receptor beta chain was sequenced in a study of T cell repertoires in cytomegalovirus infection. One entry per CDR3 protein results from TCRdb running MiXCR on the reads. The data hold approximately 770,000 distinct CDR3 sequences, with roughly 28% observed a single time. Worth noting for this clonotype: Its specificity is unknown.

CDR1 is MGHRA, CDR2 YSYEKL, per germline. The CDR3 totals 14 residues. Germline trimming cut 4 bases from V and 5 bases from J; bases unmatched to any gene: 5. The sample in question was cultured CD8+ T cells from PBMCs, obtained from culture after CMV antigen stimulation. The chain recombines TRBV4-1 with TRBJ2-7, with 10 bases identical to TRBD1. The clonotype was recovered from a human donor in good health (CMV status not recorded). Some clones in this sample may be carry-over from other donors' samples. This chain's CDR3 is CASSPGQGMNEQYF. For the CDR3, the DNA is TGCGCCAGCAGCCCGGGACAGGGGATGAACGAGCAGTACTTC.